Here is one T cell receptor (beta chain) with its context. TCRdb's table, derived via immunoSEQ multiplex PCR, lists solely in-frame clones and lacks some. The sample contains roughly 2 million clones, about 95% of which appear only once. The sample originates from a study of shared clonotypes between healthy human individuals. Terminally differentiated effector memory CD45RA+ cells were excluded by CCR7 positive selection of CD45RO-negative cells. Germline V gene sequence: CDR1 SGHRS, CDR2 YFSETQ. The V end was cut by 3 bases, the J end by 10 bases, with 16 bases between. This CDR3 has 13 residues. The sequenced sample was naive CD8+ T cells sorted from blood. This receptor was identified in a man between 18 and 29 years old in good health. The genes are TRBV5-1 and TRBJ1-1; D gene unclear. The DNA for the CDR3 is TGCGCCAGCAGCTCCGGACCTACCCTTGGAGCTTTCTTT. Translation: CASSSGPTLGAFF. Drawing the rest from reference TRBV5-1 and TRBJ1-1, the complete variable domain is KAGVTQTPRYLIKTRGQQVTLSCSPISGHRSVSWYQQTPGQGLQFLFEYFSETQRNKGNFPGRFSGRQFSNSRSEMNVSTLELGDSALYLCASSSGPTLGAFFGQGTRLTVV.